These T cell receptor beta chains were read from a single sample in a study of blood T cell repertoires in COVID-19. Sequencing was performed with immunoSEQ multiplex PCR; in TCRdb, only in-frame clones are kept and a portion is missing. The table has tens of thousands of clones, roughly 82% seen once. The sequencing input was peripheral blood. These receptors were taken from a man aged 45-65 years with active or convalescent COVID-19. Both conserved end residues are part of each CDR3. The D gene is left open where the match is weak. Size values are once, few and many counts, or a class for expanded clones, and some rows have none.

.	TRBV14	TRBJ2-1	TRBD2	TGTGCCAGCAGCCAAGAACTAGCGGGGGGCGAGAGCTCCTACAATGAGCAGTTCTTC	CASSQELAGGESSYNEQFF
.	TRBV29-1	TRBJ1-2	.	TGCAGCGTTGAAGCTACTCACTATGGCTACACCTTC	CSVEATHYGYTF
.	TRBV5-4	TRBJ1-6	TRBD1	TGTGCCAGCAGCTCGGGCGGGACAGTCAATTCACCCCTCCACTTT	CASSSGGTVNSPLHF
.	TRBV2	TRBJ1-2	TRBD1	TGTGCCAGCAGTGTGACAGGGACCCGTTCAGCCTTC	CASSVTGTRSAF
.	TRBV10-3	TRBJ1-2	TRBD1	TGTGCCATCAGCGGGGACAGTAACTATGGCTACACCTTC	CAISGDSNYGYTF
few	TRBV2	TRBJ1-2	TRBD1	TGTGCCAGCAGTGAATACAGGGGGTATGGCTACACCTTC	CASSEYRGYGYTF
.	TRBV19	TRBJ1-1	TRBD1	TGTGCCGCCAGAGGAAGGGGACAGGGGAACACTGAAGCTTTCTTT	CAARGRGQGNTEAFF
.	TRBV5-4	TRBJ2-7	TRBD1	TGTGCCAGCAGCTTGGACAGGGGACACGAGCAGTACTTC	CASSLDRGHEQYF
.	TRBV5-1	TRBJ2-7	.	TGCGCCAGCAGCTTGGGCACGGCGGCGGACGAGCAGTACTTC	CASSLGTAADEQYF
.	TRBV18	TRBJ2-1	.	TGTGCCAGCTCACCACTTGGACTAATGAATGAGCAGTTCTTC	CASSPLGLMNEQFF
.	TRBV28	TRBJ2-5	.	TGTGCCAGCAGCATTTTCGAGACCCAGTACTTC	CASSIFETQYF
.	TRBV7-2	TRBJ2-2	.	TGTGCCAGCAGTGCGACAGAGCCTACCGGGGAGCTGTTTTTT	CASSATEPTGELFF
.	TRBV5-5	TRBJ2-1	.	TGTGCCAGCAGCCTGGCGAGGGCGGTCTACAATGAGCAGTTCTTC	CASSLARAVYNEQFF
.	TRBV5-4	TRBJ2-5	.	TGTGCCAGCAGCTCCAGGGGAACAGAGACCCAGTACTTC	CASSSRGTETQYF
once	TRBV5-3	TRBJ1-5	.	TGTGCCAGAAGCTTGGCCGGGGTTAGCAATCAGCCCCAGCATTTT	CARSLAGVSNQPQHF
.	TRBV10-3	TRBJ2-5	.	TGTGCCATCAGTGAGTCTATACAGCAAGAGACCCAGTACTTC	CAISESIQQETQYF
.	TRBV15	TRBJ2-1	TRBD1	TGTGCCACCAGCCGGGACAGGGGGTACAATGAGCAGTTCTTC	CATSRDRGYNEQFF
.	TRBV18	TRBJ2-7	.	TGTGCCAGCTCACCACTCAGGGGACACGAGCAGTACTTC	CASSPLRGHEQYF
once	TRBV12-3/TRBV12-4	TRBJ1-6	TRBD1	TGTGCCAGCAACCAGGGGGCTGATTCACCCCTCCACTTT	CASNQGADSPLHF
.	TRBV6-5	TRBJ1-4	TRBD1	TGTGCCAGCAGGAGGATGGGACAGTTAAATGAAAAACTGTTTTTT	CASRRMGQLNEKLFF
.	TRBV6-6	TRBJ1-2	.	TGTGCCAGCAGTTACTCGACCCTAGGGGACTATGGCTACACCTTC	CASSYSTLGDYGYTF
once	TRBV7-2	TRBJ2-7	TRBD2	TGTGCCAGCAGCTTGGGACTAGCGGGGGATACCTACGAGCAGTACTTC	CASSLGLAGDTYEQYF
.	TRBV5-1	TRBJ1-5	.	TGCGCCAGCAGCTTGGAGGGGGAGAGAGTTCAGCCCCAGCATTTT	CASSLEGERVQPQHF
.	TRBV6-5	TRBJ1-6	TRBD1	TGTGCCAGCAGTTCCCTGACAGGGGTGAATTCACCCCTCCACTTT	CASSSLTGVNSPLHF
.	TRBV10-1	TRBJ1-6	.	TGCGCCAGCAGTGGGACTGATAATTCACCCCTCCACTTT	CASSGTDNSPLHF
.	TRBV27	TRBJ1-1	TRBD1	TGTGCCAGCAGAACGACAGGGGTGAACACTGAAGCTTTCTTT	CASRTTGVNTEAFF
.	TRBV4-1	TRBJ2-3	TRBD2	TGCGCCAGCAGCCAAGATCGAACTAGCGGGGTGGATACGCAGTATTTT	CASSQDRTSGVDTQYF
.	TRBV10-2	TRBJ1-3	TRBD1	TGCGCCAGCAGTGACCCCGACAGGGTAGGATCTGGAAACACCATATATTTT	CASSDPDRVGSGNTIYF
.	TRBV4-3	TRBJ1-2	.	TGCGCCAGCAGCCAAGAGAAGGGGAGGGGCTATGGCTACACCTTC	CASSQEKGRGYGYTF
few	TRBV9	TRBJ1-6	TRBD1	TGTGCCAGCAGCGTAGAAGGGGGCAGGTCACCCCTCCACTTT	CASSVEGGRSPLHF
many	TRBV24-1	TRBJ2-5	TRBD1	TGTGCCACCAGTGACTTGGGACAGGGGGCAGAGACCCAGTACTTC	CATSDLGQGAETQYF
few	TRBV7-7	TRBJ2-5	TRBD2	TGTGCCAGCAGCTTAGGGAAGACTAGCGGGGGGAAAGAGACCCAGTACTTC	CASSLGKTSGGKETQYF
.	TRBV15	TRBJ1-4	.	TGTGCCACCAGCATCTCACAGGGAGGGCATGAAAAACTGTTTTTT	CATSISQGGHEKLFF
.	TRBV7-2	TRBJ2-7	TRBD1	TGTGCCAGCAGCTTGGGACAGTCGACCTACGAGCAGTACTTC	CASSLGQSTYEQYF
.	TRBV6-1	TRBJ1-4	.	TGTGCCAGCAGTGCCTCCGACGGGATCGGCTTTCAAAAACTGTTTTTT	CASSASDGIGFQKLFF
.	TRBV6-6	TRBJ1-4	TRBD1	TGTGCCAGCAGTTATGGGTCGACAGGGGTGGATGAAAAACTGTTTTTT	CASSYGSTGVDEKLFF
.	TRBV7-9	TRBJ2-3	.	TGTGCCAGCAGCCCCGGGATGGGCACAGATACGCAGTATTTT	CASSPGMGTDTQYF
.	TRBV18	TRBJ1-6	.	TGTGCCAGCTCAAGAACAGGGAGCTCCTATAATTCACCCCTCCACTTT	CASSRTGSSYNSPLHF
.	TRBV7-9	TRBJ1-1	.	TGTGCCAGCAGCAGACAAGAAGAAATCTTT	CASSRQEEIF
few	TRBV15	TRBJ1-2	.	TGTGCCACCAGCAGGACCGGATCCGAGACAGATGGCTACACCTTC	CATSRTGSETDGYTF
.	TRBV28	TRBJ1-2	.	TGTGCCAGCAGTTTATTAACAGGAAACTATGGCTACACCTTC	CASSLLTGNYGYTF
.	TRBV28	TRBJ1-6	.	TGTGCCAGCAGTCCCCTTGGCGGGAGTTCAGGCTCACCCCTCCACTTT	CASSPLGGSSGSPLHF
.	TRBV7-9	TRBJ2-1	.	TGTGCCAGCAGCTTAGGCCTAGACCCCAATGAGCAGTTCTTC	CASSLGLDPNEQFF
.	TRBV19	TRBJ1-2	.	TGTGCCAGTAGTAGCCCCGACAGGCCCCTAGGCTACACCTTC	CASSSPDRPLGYTF
.	TRBV6-5	TRBJ2-1	TRBD2	TGTGCCAGCAGTTTTCGGACTAGCAATGCTGAGCAGTTCTTC	CASSFRTSNAEQFF
.	TRBV19	TRBJ1-5	TRBD1	TGTGCCAGTAGTAGGGGACAGGGCAATCAGCCCCAGCATTTT	CASSRGQGNQPQHF
.	TRBV7-8	TRBJ2-2	TRBD2	TGTGCCAGCAGCTTTGCCCCATCTAGCGGAAACACCGGGGAGCTGTTTTTT	CASSFAPSSGNTGELFF
.	TRBV9	TRBJ2-3	.	TGTGCCAGCAGCTACAGGGAGGGCGATACGCAGTATTTT	CASSYREGDTQYF
.	TRBV19	TRBJ2-3	TRBD1	TGTGCCAGTAGTTCCGGGCAGGGGGCGAAGGGGACGCAGTATTTT	CASSSGQGAKGTQYF
.	TRBV19	TRBJ1-2	.	TGTGCCAGCCAAAACAGCAACTATGGCTACACCTTC	CASQNSNYGYTF
.	TRBV6-2/TRBV6-3	TRBJ2-1	.	TGTGCCAGCAGTTACACACAGGCACTTGAGCAGTTCTTC	CASSYTQALEQFF
.	TRBV28	TRBJ2-7	TRBD1	TGTGCCAGCAGTCCCTCGACAGGGATCTCCTACGAGCAGTACTTC	CASSPSTGISYEQYF
.	TRBV15	TRBJ2-5	TRBD1	TGTGCCACCAGCAGGTCAGGGGGCGGGGAGACCCAGTACTTC	CATSRSGGGETQYF
.	TRBV7-2	TRBJ1-6	.	TGTGCCAGCAGCTTAGTGAGGGGGTCCGAGAATTCACCCCTCCACTTT	CASSLVRGSENSPLHF
.	TRBV24-1	TRBJ2-2	TRBD1	TGTGCCACCAGTGGCCCGGGACAGATAAACACCGGGGAGCTGTTTTTT	CATSGPGQINTGELFF
.	TRBV6-5	TRBJ2-3	.	TGTGCCAGCAGCGACAGGTGGTGGACAGATACGCAGTATTTT	CASSDRWWTDTQYF
once	TRBV11-2	TRBJ1-6	.	TGTGCCAGCAGCACCCCTAGCCACTATAATTCACCCCTCCACTTT	CASSTPSHYNSPLHF
.	TRBV29-1	TRBJ2-5	.	TGCAGCGTTGCGGAGGGCGCGGTGGGGACCCAGTACTTC	CSVAEGAVGTQYF
.	TRBV10-2	TRBJ1-6	.	TGCGCCACCATTCAGGGGAGCTCCTATAATTCACCCCTCCACTTT	CATIQGSSYNSPLHF
.	TRBV30	TRBJ2-1	.	TGTGCCGGGCGCGATAAGCGGCCCTACAATGAGCAGTTCTTC	CAGRDKRPYNEQFF